This is a list of T cell receptor beta chains from one sample in a study of blood T cell repertoires in COVID-19. Sequencing was performed with immunoSEQ multiplex PCR; in TCRdb, only in-frame clones are kept and a portion is missing. Of approximately 120,000 clones listed, around nine tenths are singletons. The sequencing input was peripheral blood. The origin of the receptors is a man aged 45-65 years with COVID-19, enrolled during active disease. Each CDR3 is given with its conserved first and last residue. A D gene is named only where the DNA matches it firmly. Not all rows give a size; the values are once, few, many and, for expanded clones, a class.

DNA: TGTGCCAGCAGCTCCTCAGGGTGGCAGCCCCAGCATTTT
CDR3: CASSSSGWQPQHF
D: NA
size: NA
V: TRBV11-2
J: TRBJ1-5

DNA: TGTGCCAGCAGTACATGGGCCCCTGAAGAGACCCAGTACTTC
CDR3: CASSTWAPEETQYF
D: NA
size: once
V: TRBV28
J: TRBJ2-5

DNA: TGTGCCAGCAGCACATTTAGCGGCAATGAGCAGTTCTTC
CDR3: CASSTFSGNEQFF
D: NA
size: NA
V: TRBV7-2
J: TRBJ2-1

DNA: TGCGCCAGCAGCCAAGAGCAGGGGGCGTATCCAGATACGCAGTATTTT
CDR3: CASSQEQGAYPDTQYF
D: TRBD1
size: NA
V: TRBV4-1
J: TRBJ2-3

DNA: TGTGCCAGCAGCGTAGCGGCAGGCGGCCAGGGTTCTGGAAACACCATATATTTT
CDR3: CASSVAAGGQGSGNTIYF
D: NA
size: NA
V: TRBV9
J: TRBJ1-3

DNA: TGTGCCAGCAGCTTAGACAGGGTCAACGAGCAGTACTTC
CDR3: CASSLDRVNEQYF
D: NA
size: once
V: TRBV7-8
J: TRBJ2-7

DNA: TGTGCCAGCAGCGTAGTGGACAGGGGGCATGAGCAGTTCTTC
CDR3: CASSVVDRGHEQFF
D: TRBD1
size: NA
V: TRBV9
J: TRBJ2-1

DNA: TGTGCCAGCAGCTTAGATCGTGCTGAAGCTTTCTTT
CDR3: CASSLDRAEAFF
D: NA
size: few
V: TRBV11-2
J: TRBJ1-1

DNA: TGTGCCAGCAGTAGGGGGAATGAGCAGTTCTTC
CDR3: CASSRGNEQFF
D: NA
size: NA
V: TRBV14
J: TRBJ2-1

DNA: TGTGCCAGCTCACCGGGTGGAGACACTGAAGCTTTCTTT
CDR3: CASSPGGDTEAFF
D: NA
size: NA
V: TRBV18
J: TRBJ1-1

DNA: TGTGCCAGTAGGGAAGCGGGAGGGCCCAACATTCAGTACTTC
CDR3: CASREAGGPNIQYF
D: TRBD2
size: NA
V: TRBV19
J: TRBJ2-4

DNA: TGTGCCAGCAGACTAATGACAGGGGCAGGGGAGACCCAGTACTTC
CDR3: CASRLMTGAGETQYF
D: TRBD1
size: NA
V: TRBV27
J: TRBJ2-5

DNA: TGTGCCACCAGTGGAGGCGAACAAACCTATGGCTACACCTTC
CDR3: CATSGGEQTYGYTF
D: NA
size: NA
V: TRBV24-1
J: TRBJ1-2

DNA: TGTGCCAGCCACCGCCCGGGTTCTGGGGCCAACGTCCTGACTTTC
CDR3: CASHRPGSGANVLTF
D: NA
size: NA
V: TRBV6-5
J: TRBJ2-6

DNA: TGTGCCAGCAGTGAAGGGTACTTGGGTCAGGGGACAGATACGCAGTATTTT
CDR3: CASSEGYLGQGTDTQYF
D: NA
size: NA
V: TRBV25-1
J: TRBJ2-3

DNA: TGTGCCTGGACCAGATCTGAGACCCAGTACTTC
CDR3: CAWTRSETQYF
D: NA
size: NA
V: TRBV30
J: TRBJ2-5